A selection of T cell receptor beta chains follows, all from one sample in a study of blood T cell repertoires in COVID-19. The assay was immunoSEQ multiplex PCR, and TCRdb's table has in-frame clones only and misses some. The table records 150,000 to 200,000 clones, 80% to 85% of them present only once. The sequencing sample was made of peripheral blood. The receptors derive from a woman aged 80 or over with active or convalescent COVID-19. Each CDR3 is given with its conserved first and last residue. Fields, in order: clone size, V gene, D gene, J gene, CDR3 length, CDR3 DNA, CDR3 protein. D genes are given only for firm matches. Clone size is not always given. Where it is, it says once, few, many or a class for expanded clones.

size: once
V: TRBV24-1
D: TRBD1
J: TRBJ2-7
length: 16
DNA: TGTGCCACCAGTGAACTACTCCGACAGGGGGAGGACGAGCAGTACTTC
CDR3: CATSELLRQGEDEQYF

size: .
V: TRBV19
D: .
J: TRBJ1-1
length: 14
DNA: TGTGCCAGTAGTTCCCGGACAGCAACCACTGAAGCTTTCTTT
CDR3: CASSSRTATTEAFF

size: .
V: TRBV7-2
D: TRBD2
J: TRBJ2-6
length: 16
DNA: TGTGCCAGCAGCTTAGTAGCGGGACCTGGGGCCAACGTCCTGACTTTC
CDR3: CASSLVAGPGANVLTF

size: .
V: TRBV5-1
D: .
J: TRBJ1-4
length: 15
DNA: TGCGCCAGCAGCTTGTTGGCCGCAACTAATGAAAAACTGTTTTTT
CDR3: CASSLLAATNEKLFF

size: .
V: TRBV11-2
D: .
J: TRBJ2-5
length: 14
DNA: TGTGCCAGCAGCTCAGCTCCGGGCCAAGAGACCCAGTACTTC
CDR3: CASSSAPGQETQYF

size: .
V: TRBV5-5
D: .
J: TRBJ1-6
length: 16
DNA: TGTGCCAGCAGCTTGAAAGGGGCCTCCTATAATTCACCCCTCCACTTT
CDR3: CASSLKGASYNSPLHF

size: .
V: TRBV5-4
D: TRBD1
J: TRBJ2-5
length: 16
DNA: TGTGCCAGCAGCCTGGCGACAGGGAACATCCAAGAGACCCAGTACTTC
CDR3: CASSLATGNIQETQYF

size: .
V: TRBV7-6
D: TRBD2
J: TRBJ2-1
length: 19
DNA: TGTGCCAGCAGCTTATCCTTGACCCTCAGTGGGGGGGCCTACAATGAGCAGTTCTTC
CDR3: CASSLSLTLSGGAYNEQFF

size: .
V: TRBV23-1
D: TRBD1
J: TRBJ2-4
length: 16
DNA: TGCGCCAGCAGTCCAGCTCGGGGGACAGGCTCGATCATTCAGTACTTC
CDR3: CASSPARGTGSIIQYF

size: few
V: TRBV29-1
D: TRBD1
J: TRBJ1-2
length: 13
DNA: TGCAGCGTTCTACAGGGGGCCAACTATGGCTACACCTTC
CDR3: CSVLQGANYGYTF

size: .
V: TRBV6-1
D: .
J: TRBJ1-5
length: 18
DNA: TGTGCCAGCAGTGTGGGGCAGGCCGCAATTGCTAGCAATCAGCCCCAGCATTTT
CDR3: CASSVGQAAIASNQPQHF

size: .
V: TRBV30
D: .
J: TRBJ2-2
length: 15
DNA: TGTGCCTGGAGCTCGGGGGGCTGGAACACCGGGGAGCTGTTTTTT
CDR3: CAWSSGGWNTGELFF

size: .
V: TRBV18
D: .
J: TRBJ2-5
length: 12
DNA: TGTGCCAGCTCCCCGTACCAAGAGACCCAGTACTTC
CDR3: CASSPYQETQYF

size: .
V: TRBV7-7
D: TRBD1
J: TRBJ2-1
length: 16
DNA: TGTGCTAGCAGCTTAGGTTGGGACAGGGTTACCAATGAGCAGTTCTTC
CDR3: CASSLGWDRVTNEQFF

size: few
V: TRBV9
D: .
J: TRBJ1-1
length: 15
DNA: TGTGCCAGCAGCGTCCAGGGGAGTTGGGGCGCTGAAGCTTTCTTT
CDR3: CASSVQGSWGAEAFF

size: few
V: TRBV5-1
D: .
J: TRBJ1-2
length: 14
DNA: TGCGCCAGCAGCCAAGACGGGAGGGATGATGGCTACACCTTC
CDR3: CASSQDGRDDGYTF

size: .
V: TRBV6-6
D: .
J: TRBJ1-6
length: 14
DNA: TGTGCCAGCAATACACAGGGTTCTAATTCACCCCTCCACTTT
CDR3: CASNTQGSNSPLHF

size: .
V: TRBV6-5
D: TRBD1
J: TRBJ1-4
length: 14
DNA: TGTGCCAGCAGTACCCGGGACAGTTTTGAAAAACTGTTTTTT
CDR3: CASSTRDSFEKLFF

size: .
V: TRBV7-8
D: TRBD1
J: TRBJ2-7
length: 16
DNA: TGTGCCAGCAGCTTCGGGGACGACAGGGTGGTATACGAGCAGTACTTC
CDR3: CASSFGDDRVVYEQYF

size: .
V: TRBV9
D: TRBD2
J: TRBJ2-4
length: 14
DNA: TGTGCCTGGGAGGGGAGTCAGCGGGAAAACATTCAGTACTTC
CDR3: CAWEGSQRENIQYF

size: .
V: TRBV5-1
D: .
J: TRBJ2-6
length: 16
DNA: TGCGCCAGCAGCCGGGACGGGAGCTCTGGGGCCAACGTCCTGACTTTC
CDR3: CASSRDGSSGANVLTF

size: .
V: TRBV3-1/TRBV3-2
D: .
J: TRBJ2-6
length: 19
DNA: TGTGCCAGCAGCCTTGGGTGGGGTACAGGCCGCTCTGGGGCCAACGTCCTGACTTTC
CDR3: CASSLGWGTGRSGANVLTF

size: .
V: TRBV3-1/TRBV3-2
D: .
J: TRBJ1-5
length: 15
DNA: TGTGCCAGCAGCCAAGGGTACAGGGCCAATCAGCCCCAGCATTTT
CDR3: CASSQGYRANQPQHF

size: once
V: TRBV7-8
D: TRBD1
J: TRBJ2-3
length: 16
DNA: TGTGCCAGCAGCTTACGGGACAGGGCTCCCACAGATACGCAGTATTTT
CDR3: CASSLRDRAPTDTQYF

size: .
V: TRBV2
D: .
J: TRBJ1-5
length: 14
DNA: TGTGCCAGCAGGGGGGACACAAGCAATCAGCCCCAGCATTTT
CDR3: CASRGDTSNQPQHF

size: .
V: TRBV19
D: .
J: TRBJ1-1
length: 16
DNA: TGTGCCAGTAGTATTGGTCCGATTGGACGGGGCACTGAAGCTTTCTTT
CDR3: CASSIGPIGRGTEAFF

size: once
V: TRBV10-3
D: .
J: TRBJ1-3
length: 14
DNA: TGTGCCATCAGAGCAGACAAGCACGGAAACACCATATATTTT
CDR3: CAIRADKHGNTIYF

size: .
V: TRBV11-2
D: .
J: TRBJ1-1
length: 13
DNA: TGTGCCAGCAGCTTCGGACTAAACACTGAAGCTTTCTTT
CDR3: CASSFGLNTEAFF

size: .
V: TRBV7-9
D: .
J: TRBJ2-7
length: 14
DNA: TGTGCCAGCAGCTTAGCGAATTCGGTATCTGAGCAGTACTTC
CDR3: CASSLANSVSEQYF

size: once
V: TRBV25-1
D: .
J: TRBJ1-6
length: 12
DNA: TGTGCCAGCAGTCAGGGATATTCACCCCTCCACTTT
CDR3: CASSQGYSPLHF

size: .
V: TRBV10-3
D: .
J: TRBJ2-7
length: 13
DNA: TGTGCCATCGGGAGGTTGGGTTCCTACGAGCAGTACTTC
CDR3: CAIGRLGSYEQYF

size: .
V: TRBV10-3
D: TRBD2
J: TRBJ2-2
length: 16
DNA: TGTGCCACCAGCTCTGGGACTAGCGGAAACACCGGGGAGCTGTTTTTT
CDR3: CATSSGTSGNTGELFF

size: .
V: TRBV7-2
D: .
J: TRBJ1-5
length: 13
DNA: TGTGCCAGCGAACAGGGCGGCAATCAGCCCCAGCATTTT
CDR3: CASEQGGNQPQHF

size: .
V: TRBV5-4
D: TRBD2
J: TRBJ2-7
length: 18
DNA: TGTGCCAGCAGCTCTGGGACTAGCGGGGGAAGGTTGTCCTACGAGCAGTACTTC
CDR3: CASSSGTSGGRLSYEQYF

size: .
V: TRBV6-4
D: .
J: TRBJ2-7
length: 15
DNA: TGTGCCAGCAGAGCCGATGGAACAGGGCCCTACGAGCAGTACTTC
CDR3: CASRADGTGPYEQYF

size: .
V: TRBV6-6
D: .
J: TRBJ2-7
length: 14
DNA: TGTGCCAGCAGTAATCGAGGGCCCCAAGGAGAGCAGTACTTC
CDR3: CASSNRGPQGEQYF

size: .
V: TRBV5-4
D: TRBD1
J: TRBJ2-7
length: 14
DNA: TGTGCCAGCAGCTTGTCAGGGGGCACCTACGAGCAGTACTTC
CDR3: CASSLSGGTYEQYF

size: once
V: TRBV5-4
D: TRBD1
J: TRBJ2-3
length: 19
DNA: TGTGCCAGCAGCCTCCAAAGGGGGCAAACAGCTGGACTCACAGATACGCAGTATTTT
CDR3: CASSLQRGQTAGLTDTQYF

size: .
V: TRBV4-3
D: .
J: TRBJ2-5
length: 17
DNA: TGCGCCAGCAGCCAAGCCCGGCTGAGGGAAGGTCAAGAGACCCAGTACTTC
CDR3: CASSQARLREGQETQYF

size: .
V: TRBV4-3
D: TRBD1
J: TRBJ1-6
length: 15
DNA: TGCGCCAGCAGCCAAACAGGGGCCACCAATTCACCCCTCCACTTT
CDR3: CASSQTGATNSPLHF

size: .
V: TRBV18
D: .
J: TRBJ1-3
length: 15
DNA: TGTGCCAGCTCACCAGGGCAGGGGCTGAGAAACACCATATATTTT
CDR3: CASSPGQGLRNTIYF